This record looks at one TCR beta chain sequence and its context. Germline values: CDR1 MNHEY, CDR2 SVGAGI. V was cut by 7 bases and J by 1 base, with 12 bases left in between. There are 14 residues in the CDR3. Individuals aged about 18 to 95 years were recruited from 24 US areas. These data are taken from a study of blood T cell repertoires in COVID-19. Per the original data handling: Amplification of reference gene primers was used by the study to estimate nucleated cell counts. Sequencing used immunoSEQ multiplex PCR; TCRdb keeps in-frame clones, though not all of them. V, J and clone size derive from that table, while D and trimming were established from the DNA sequence. Of a few hundred thousand clones in the sample, 88% were seen once.

The receptor comes from a woman aged 25-40 years who had been exposed to COVID-19. Sequencing input: PBMCs or T cells enriched from blood (not recorded which). The rearrangement joins TRBV6-5 to TRBJ2-3, with D maybe TRBD1 (6 bases). The CDR3 sequence is CASNDRSRTDTQYF. For the CDR3, the DNA is TGTGCCAGCAACGACAGGTCTCGCACAGATACGCAGTATTTT.